The T cell receptor beta chain under discussion was sequenced for a study of T cell clones after liver transplantation (dated by TCRdb to the late 2010s). For the wider study: The samples were obtained from ITN030ST, a randomized trial that attempted immunosuppression withdrawal within 2 years after liver transplantation. Donor-reactive T cell clones were identified by TCRbeta sequencing after a pre-transplant mixed lymphocyte reaction and then tracked in post-transplant blood. Third party-reactive TCRbeta sequences were also identified from pre-transplant MLRs to serve as an antigen-independent comparator for donor-reactive sequences. Of the eight recipients, a few were HCV-positive, while the remaining recipients had been transplanted for non-autoimmune, non-viral indications. Subjects received no induction therapy and standard immunosuppression until randomization at 12-24 months post-transplant. Tolerance meant complete immunosuppression withdrawal for at least one year without liver enzymes rising beyond twice the upper limit of normal. Blood samples were collected pre-transplant, pre-randomization before withdrawal, and post-randomization after either full withdrawal or failed withdrawal. Of the 8 liver transplant recipients making up the studied cohort, 3 were classified as tolerant and 5 as non-tolerant. Here is what the overall study found, with its caveats: Circulating donor-reactive CD4 TCRbeta sequences fell significantly post-transplant in most of the 8 subjects, irrespective of tolerance or HCV status. Conclusions were preliminary, limited by small, heterogeneous patient numbers and non-standardized post-transplant time points. Because no allograft tissue specimens were available, donor-reactive T cells may have migrated into the graft instead of being deleted. When repertoire turnover was taken into account, detection of donor-reactive sequences was significantly reduced in 7 of 8 subjects for CD4 and in 8 of 8 subjects for CD8. The decline in donor-reactive sequences exceeded the decline in third party-reactive sequences, suggesting partial antigen-specific deletion that was unrelated to withdrawal success. In two subjects, low numbers of available donor cells limited the measurable donor-reactive repertoire.

Thawed unstimulated PBMCs were stained for CD3, CD4 and CD8 and FACS-sorted into CD3+CD4+ and CD3+CD8+ populations. Randomization to immunosuppression withdrawal applied to every one of the 8 studied subjects. The Qiagen DNeasy Blood and Tissue Kit was used for genomic DNA isolation. Using immunoSEQ, frozen genomic DNA was subjected to high-throughput TCRbeta CDR3 sequencing, a process that included PCR amplification, mapping, bias correction and internal controls. For the original study's pipeline: Only productive rearrangements were retained, with each unique TCRbeta sequence defined by its CDR3 nucleotide sequence together with its V and J gene. For a sequence to be called donor-reactive, it needed a frequency of at least 0.01% and at least 5-fold expansion in CFSE-low cells compared with unstimulated pre-transplant cells. Minimum frequency thresholds were set for each subject based on the unstimulated sample with the lowest template count, ensuring at least 90% detection power. Jensen-Shannon divergence between the top 1000 TCRbeta sequences post- versus pre-transplant served as the measure of repertoire turnover. Changes in detection of donor-reactive sequences were assessed with two-sided Fisher's exact tests. TCRdb took this table from immuneACCESS and kept in-frame rearrangements with V and J called. Such tables lack part of the clones; where checked against another copy, unresolved V genes explain under half of the gap, and the rest is unexplained. V and J calls and clone size are copied from that table; D and trimming were computed from the DNA. In all, the sample holds fewer than 45,000 clones, and around 84% of those were seen once. 2% to 2.5% of the sample is in the top ten clones.

According to the germline V gene (reference sequence), CDR1 reads LNHNV and CDR2 reads YYDKDF. V sheds 0 bases and J sheds 4 bases, leaving 10 bases between their ends. From cysteine to phenylalanine, the CDR3 is 15 amino acids long. Just the 45-base CDR3 DNA is kept, in frame starting at base 1. In this sample, this clone turned up a few times. It lacks a known antigen. Per-base qualities were not stored, and no clone one base away is much larger. The clonotype comes from a human patient who received a liver transplant. Some T cells present after a transplant may be cells of the graft donor. Sequenced here: CD4+ T cells from blood, sampled 24 months after liver transplant. This sequence uses TRBV15 and TRBJ1-3; TRBD1 is a weak D gene call, 5 bases matching. CDR3 loop: CATSREAGRGNTIYF. The nucleotide sequence reads as follows: TGTGCCACCAGCAGAGAGGCGGGACGAGGAAACACCATATATTTT. The reference TRBV15 and TRBJ1-3 proteins fill in what lies around the CDR3, so the full variable domain reads DAMVIQNPRYQVTQFGKPVTLSCSQTLNHNVMYWYQQKSSQAPKLLFHYYDKDFNNEADTPDNFQSRRPNTSFCFLDIRSPGLGDTAMYLCATSREAGRGNTIYFGEGSWLTVV.